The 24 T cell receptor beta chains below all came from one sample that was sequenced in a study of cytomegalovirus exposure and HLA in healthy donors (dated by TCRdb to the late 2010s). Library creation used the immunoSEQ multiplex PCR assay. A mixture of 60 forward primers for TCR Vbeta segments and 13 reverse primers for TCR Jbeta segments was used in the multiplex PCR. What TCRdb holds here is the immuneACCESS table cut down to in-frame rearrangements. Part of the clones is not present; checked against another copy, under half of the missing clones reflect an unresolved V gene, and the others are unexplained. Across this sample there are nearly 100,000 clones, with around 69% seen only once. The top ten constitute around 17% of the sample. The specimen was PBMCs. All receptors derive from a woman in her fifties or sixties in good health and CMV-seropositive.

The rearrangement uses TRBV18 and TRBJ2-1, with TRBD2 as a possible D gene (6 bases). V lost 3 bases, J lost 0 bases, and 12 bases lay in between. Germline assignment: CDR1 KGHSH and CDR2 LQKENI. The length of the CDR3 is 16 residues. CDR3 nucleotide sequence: TGTGCCAGCTCACCCCCCATAGCGGTCTCCTACAATGAGCAGTTCTTC. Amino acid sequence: CASSPPIAVSYNEQFF.

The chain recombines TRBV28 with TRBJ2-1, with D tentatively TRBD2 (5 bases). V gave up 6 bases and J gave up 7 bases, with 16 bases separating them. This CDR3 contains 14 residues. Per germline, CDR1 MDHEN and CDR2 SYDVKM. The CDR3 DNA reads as TGTGCCAGCAGCCTTCCCCCCGGGGTAAATGAGCAGTTCTTC. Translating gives CASSLPPGVNEQFF.

CDR3 amino acids: CASSTRPQGTDSGNTIYF. The CDR3 bases are TGTGCCAGTAGTACCCGTCCACAGGGTACCGACTCTGGAAACACCATATATTTT. The chain has TRBV19 and TRBJ1-3, with TRBD1 as a possible D gene (6 bases). With 4 bases removed from V and 0 bases from J, the gap between germline ends came to 19 bases. This CDR3 comprises 18 residues. Germline CDR1 is LNHDA and CDR2 is SQIVND (reference sequence).

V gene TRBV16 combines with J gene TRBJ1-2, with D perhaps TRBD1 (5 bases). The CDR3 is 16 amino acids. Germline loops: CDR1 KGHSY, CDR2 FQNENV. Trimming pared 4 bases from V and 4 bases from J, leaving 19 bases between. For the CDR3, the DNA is TGTGCCAGCAGCCCCTCAGGCAAGGACACCCCCTATGGCTACACCTTC. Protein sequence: CASSPSGKDTPYGYTF.

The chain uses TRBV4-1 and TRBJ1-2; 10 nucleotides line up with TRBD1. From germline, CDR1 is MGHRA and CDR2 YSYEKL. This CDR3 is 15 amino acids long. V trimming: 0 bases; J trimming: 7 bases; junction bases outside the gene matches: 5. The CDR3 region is CASSQEGTGVFGYTF. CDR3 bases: TGCGCCAGCAGCCAAGAAGGGACAGGGGTTTTTGGCTACACCTTC.

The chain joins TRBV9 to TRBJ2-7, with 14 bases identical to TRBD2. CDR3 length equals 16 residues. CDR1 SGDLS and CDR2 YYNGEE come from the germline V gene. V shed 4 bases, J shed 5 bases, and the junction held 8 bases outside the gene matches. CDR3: CASSPRGTSGSHEQYF. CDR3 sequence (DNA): TGTGCCAGCAGCCCAAGGGGGACTAGCGGGAGTCACGAGCAGTACTTC.

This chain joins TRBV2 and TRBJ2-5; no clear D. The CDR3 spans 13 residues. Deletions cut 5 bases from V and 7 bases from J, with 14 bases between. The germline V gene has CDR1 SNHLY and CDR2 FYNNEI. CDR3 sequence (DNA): TGTGCCAGCAGTCCCCGTGGGCCAGGGACCCAGTACTTC. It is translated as CASSPRGPGTQYF.

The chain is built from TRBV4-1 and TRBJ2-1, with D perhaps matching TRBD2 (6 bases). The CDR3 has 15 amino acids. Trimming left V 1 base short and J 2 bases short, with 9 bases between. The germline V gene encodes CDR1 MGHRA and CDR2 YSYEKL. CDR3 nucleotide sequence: TGCGCCAGCAGCCAAGCGCAGCGGGCCTACAATGAGCAGTTCTTC. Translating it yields CASSQAQRAYNEQFF.

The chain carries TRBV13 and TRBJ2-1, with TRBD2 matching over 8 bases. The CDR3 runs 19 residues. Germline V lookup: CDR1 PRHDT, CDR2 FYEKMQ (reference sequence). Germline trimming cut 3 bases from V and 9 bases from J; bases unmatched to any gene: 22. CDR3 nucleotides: TGTGCCAGCAGCTTCGAGGGAGGTCGTAGCGGGACCTCAAACAGTGAGCAGTTCTTC. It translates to CASSFEGGRSGTSNSEQFF.

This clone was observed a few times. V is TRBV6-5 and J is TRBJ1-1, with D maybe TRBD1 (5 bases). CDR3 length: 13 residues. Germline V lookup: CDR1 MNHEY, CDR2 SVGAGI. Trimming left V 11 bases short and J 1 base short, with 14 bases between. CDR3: CAGKGVSNTEAFF. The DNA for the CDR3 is TGTGCCGGCAAAGGGGTGTCGAACACTGAAGCTTTCTTT.

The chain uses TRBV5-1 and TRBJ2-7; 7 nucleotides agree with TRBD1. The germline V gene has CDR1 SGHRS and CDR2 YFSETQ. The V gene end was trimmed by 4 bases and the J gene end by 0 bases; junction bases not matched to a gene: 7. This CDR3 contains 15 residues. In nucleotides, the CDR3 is TGCGCCAGCAGCCGTACAGGGGTAAGCTCCTACGAGCAGTACTTC. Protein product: CASSRTGVSSYEQYF.

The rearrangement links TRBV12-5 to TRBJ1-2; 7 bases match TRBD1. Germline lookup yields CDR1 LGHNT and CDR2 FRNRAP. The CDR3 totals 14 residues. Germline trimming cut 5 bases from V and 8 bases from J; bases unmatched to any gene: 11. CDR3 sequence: CASGPPGQLVGYTF. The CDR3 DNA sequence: TGTGCTAGTGGTCCGCCGGGACAGCTGGTAGGCTACACCTTC.

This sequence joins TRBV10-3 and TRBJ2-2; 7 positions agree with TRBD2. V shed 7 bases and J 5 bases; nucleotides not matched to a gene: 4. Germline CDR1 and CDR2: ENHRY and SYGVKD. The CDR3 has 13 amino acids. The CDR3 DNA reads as TGTGCCATCAAGGCTAGCGGAACCGGGGAGCTGTTTTTT. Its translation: CAIKASGTGELFF.

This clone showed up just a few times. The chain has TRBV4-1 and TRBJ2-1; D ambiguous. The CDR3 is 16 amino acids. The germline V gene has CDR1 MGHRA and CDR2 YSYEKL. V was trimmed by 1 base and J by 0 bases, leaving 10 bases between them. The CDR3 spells CASSQVPGSSYNEQFF. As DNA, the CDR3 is TGCGCCAGCAGCCAAGTTCCAGGTAGCTCCTACAATGAGCAGTTCTTC.

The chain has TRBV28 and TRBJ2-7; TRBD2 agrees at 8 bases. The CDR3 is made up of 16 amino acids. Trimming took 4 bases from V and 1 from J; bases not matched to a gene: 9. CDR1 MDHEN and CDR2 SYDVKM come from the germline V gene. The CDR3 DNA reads TGTGCCAGCAGTTGGAGATGGACTAGCAGATCCTACGAGCAGTACTTC. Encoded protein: CASSWRWTSRSYEQYF. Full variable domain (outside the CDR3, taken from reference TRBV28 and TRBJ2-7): DVKVTQSSRYLVKRTGEKVFLECVQDMDHENMFWYRQDPGLGLRLIYFSYDVKMKEKGDIPEGYSVSREKKERFSLILESASTNQTSMYLCASSWRWTSRSYEQYFGPGTRLTVT.

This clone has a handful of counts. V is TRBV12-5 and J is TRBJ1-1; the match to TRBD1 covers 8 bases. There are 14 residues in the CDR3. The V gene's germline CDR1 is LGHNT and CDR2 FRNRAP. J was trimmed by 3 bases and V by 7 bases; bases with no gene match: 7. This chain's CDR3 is CASARDRWDTEAFF. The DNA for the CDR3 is TGTGCTAGTGCTAGGGACAGGTGGGACACTGAAGCTTTCTTT.

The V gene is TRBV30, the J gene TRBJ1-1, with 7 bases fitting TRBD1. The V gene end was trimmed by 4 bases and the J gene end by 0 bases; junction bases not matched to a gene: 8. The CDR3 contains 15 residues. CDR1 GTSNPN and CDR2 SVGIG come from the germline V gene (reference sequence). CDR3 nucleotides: TGTGCCTGGATCGGACAGGCCCCGATGAACACTGAAGCTTTCTTT. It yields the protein CAWIGQAPMNTEAFF.

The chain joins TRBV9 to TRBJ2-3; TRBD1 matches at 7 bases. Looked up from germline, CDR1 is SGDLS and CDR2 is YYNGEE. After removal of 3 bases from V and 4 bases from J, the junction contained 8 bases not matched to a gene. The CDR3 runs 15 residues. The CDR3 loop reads CASSAQGDWADTQYF. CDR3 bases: TGTGCCAGCAGCGCGCAGGGGGATTGGGCAGATACGCAGTATTTT.

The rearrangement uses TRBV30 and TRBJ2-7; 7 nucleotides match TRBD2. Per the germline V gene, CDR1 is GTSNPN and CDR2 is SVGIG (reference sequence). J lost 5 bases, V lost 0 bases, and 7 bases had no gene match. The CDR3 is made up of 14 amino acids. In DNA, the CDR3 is TGTGCCTGGAGTGTTGGCGGGGGACCGCACGAGCAGTACTTC. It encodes CAWSVGGGPHEQYF.

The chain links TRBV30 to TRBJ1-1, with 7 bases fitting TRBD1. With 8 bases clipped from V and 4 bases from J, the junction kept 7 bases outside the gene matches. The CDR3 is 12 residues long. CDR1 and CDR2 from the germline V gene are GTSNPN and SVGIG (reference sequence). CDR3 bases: TGTGCCCGCGACAGGGTCGGCACTGAAGCTTTCTTT. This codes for CARDRVGTEAFF.

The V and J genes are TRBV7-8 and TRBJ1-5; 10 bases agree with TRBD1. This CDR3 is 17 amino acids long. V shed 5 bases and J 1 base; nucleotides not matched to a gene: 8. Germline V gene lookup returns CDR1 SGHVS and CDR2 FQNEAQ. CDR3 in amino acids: CASSLLDRGLSNQPQHF. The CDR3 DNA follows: TGTGCCAGCAGCCTACTCGACAGGGGGCTAAGCAATCAGCCCCAGCATTTT. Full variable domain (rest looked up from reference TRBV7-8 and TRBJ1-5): GAGVSQSPRYKVAKRGQDVALRCDPISGHVSLFWYQQALGQGPEFLTYFQNEAQLDKSGLPSDRFFAERPEGSVSTLKIQRTQQEDSAVYLCASSLLDRGLSNQPQHFGDGTRLSIL.

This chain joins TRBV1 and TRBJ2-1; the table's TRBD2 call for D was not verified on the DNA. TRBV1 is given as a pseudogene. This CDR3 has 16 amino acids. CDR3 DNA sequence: TGCACCAGCAGCTATGGGACTAGCGGGAAGGGGAATGAGCAGTTCTTC. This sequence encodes CTSSYGTSGKGNEQFF.

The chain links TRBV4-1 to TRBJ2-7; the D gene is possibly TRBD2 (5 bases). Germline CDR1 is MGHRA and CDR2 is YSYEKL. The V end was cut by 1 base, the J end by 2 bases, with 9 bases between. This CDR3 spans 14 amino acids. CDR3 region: CASSQVSATYEQYF. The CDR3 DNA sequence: TGCGCCAGCAGCCAAGTTAGCGCTACCTACGAGCAGTACTTC.

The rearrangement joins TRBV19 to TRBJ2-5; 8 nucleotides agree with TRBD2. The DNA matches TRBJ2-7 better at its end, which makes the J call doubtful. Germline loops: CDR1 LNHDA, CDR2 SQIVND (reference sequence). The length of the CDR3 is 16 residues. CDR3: CASSISGGLGIGEQYF. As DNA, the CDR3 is TGTGCCAGTAGTATATCCGGGGGACTAGGAATTGGCGAGCAGTACTTC.